Included here is one T cell receptor beta chain sequence, with context. Antigen unknown. This entry is derived from a study of post-analysis software for immune sequencing data. At the level of the study: The disease courses spanned relapsing-remitting, secondary progressive and progressive-relapsing forms of multiple sclerosis. Findings and caveats of the study: When compared against controls, multiple sclerosis patients showed significantly lower normalized Chao1 diversity. When the samples were clustered directly with F measure, those that had been prepared in the same batch showed strong co-clustering. The study found TRBV5-6, TRBV5-1 and TRBV20-1 among five or six TRBV segments more frequent in patients than controls.

Built from TCR beta cDNA, the libraries had unique molecular identifiers in them. Yield was roughly 0.5 million cDNA molecules from roughly 0.93 to 9.6 million T cells. Using its own MiXCR run on the PCR reads, TCRdb lists one record per CDR3 protein. The profile covers about 800,000 distinct CDR3 sequences, with just under 30% appearing a single time and roughly 0.57% taken by the ten largest. This CDR3 spans 17 amino acids. V shed 2 bases and J shed 2 bases, with 18 bases lying between them. Germline V gene sequence: CDR1 SGHTA, CDR2 FQGNSA. This chain connects TRBV7-2 to TRBJ1-2, with D possibly TRBD1 on 6 matching bases. Sequenced sample: blood. The origin of this receptor is a girl aged 10-17 years with multiple sclerosis. The CDR3 DNA reads as TGTGCCAGCAGCTTATCCGGGAACAGGGACATAAACTATGGCTACACCTTC. Its protein product is CASSLSGNRDINYGYTF.